A selection of T cell receptor beta chains follows, all from one sample in a study of blood T cell repertoires in COVID-19. Sequencing was performed with immunoSEQ multiplex PCR; in TCRdb, only in-frame clones are kept and a portion is missing. Of roughly 240,000 clones in the sample, almost 85% are singletons; the top ten hold over 7.5%. Sequencing input: PBMCs or T cells enriched from blood (not recorded which). The receptor set was obtained from a woman aged 45-65 years with acute COVID-19. CDR3s include the opening cysteine and the closing phenylalanine or tryptophan. D genes are given only for firm matches. Clone size is given for some rows only: seen once, a few or many times, or a class if the clone is expanded.

j_call clone_size d_call v_call cdr3_nt cdr3_aa
TRBJ1-2 - TRBD1 TRBV7-6 TGTGCCAGCAGCTTGGGGACAGGGGGTGACTATGGCTACACCTTC CASSLGTGGDYGYTF
TRBJ1-1 - - TRBV6-5 TGTGCCAGCACCGACCCTACCCGAGGTGAAGCTTTCTTT CASTDPTRGEAFF
TRBJ2-5 - - TRBV30 TGTGCCTGGAGAACAGGGGGGGCAGAGACCCAGTACTTC CAWRTGGAETQYF
TRBJ2-5 few - TRBV10-3 TGTGCCATCAGTGAAAGACAGAATTCCCAAGAGACCCAGTACTTC CAISERQNSQETQYF
TRBJ1-5 - - TRBV6-5 TGTGCCAGCAGAGAGGGCCTAAGCAATCAGCCCCAGCATTTT CASREGLSNQPQHF
TRBJ1-4 - TRBD1 TRBV18 TGTGCCAGCTCACCTTCGGACAGGACTAATGAAAAACTGTTTTTT CASSPSDRTNEKLFF
TRBJ2-3 - - TRBV14 TGTGCCAGCAGCCGGGACATCGGGACCCCTAGGGGCACAGATACGCAGTATTTT CASSRDIGTPRGTDTQYF
TRBJ1-1 - - TRBV5-1 TGCGCCAGCAGCTTAACCCGGGACACTCGGAACACTGAAGCTTTCTTT CASSLTRDTRNTEAFF
TRBJ2-2 - - TRBV6-5 TGTGCCAGCAGTTACGGGCACACCGGGGAGCTGTTTTTT CASSYGHTGELFF
TRBJ2-1 - - TRBV5-1 TGCGCCAGCAGCCCCACTCCACCGGGTTACAATGAGCAGTTCTTC CASSPTPPGYNEQFF
TRBJ2-3 - - TRBV7-2 TGTGCCAGCAGCTTCTCCGGCACAGATACGCAGTATTTT CASSFSGTDTQYF
TRBJ2-4 - TRBD1 TRBV7-8 TGTGCCAGCAGCTTAGCGGAGACAGGGAGCATTCAGTACTTC CASSLAETGSIQYF
TRBJ1-1 - - TRBV28 TGTGCCAGCAGCTTTGACAGAGCGAGCACTGAAGCTTTCTTT CASSFDRASTEAFF
TRBJ2-1 - TRBD2 TRBV7-9 TGTGCCAGCAGTCGGACTAGCGGACTCCCAAGGCAGTTCTTC CASSRTSGLPRQFF
TRBJ2-3 - - TRBV5-4 TGTGCCAGCAGCTCTCAGGGAAGCACAGATACGCAGTATTTT CASSSQGSTDTQYF
TRBJ1-1 - TRBD1 TRBV7-2 TGTGCCAGCAGCTCGGGACAGGGGAAGGCTGAAGCTTTCTTT CASSSGQGKAEAFF
TRBJ1-2 - TRBD1 TRBV30 TGTGCCTGGAGTGCCCGGGACAGACATTATGGCTACACCTTC CAWSARDRHYGYTF
TRBJ2-7 - TRBD2 TRBV30 TGTGCCTGGAGCTCTGGACTAGCGGCATTCTACGAGCAGTACTTC CAWSSGLAAFYEQYF
TRBJ1-3 - TRBD1 TRBV4-3 TGCGCCAGCAGCGGACAGGGTAACACCATATATTTT CASSGQGNTIYF
TRBJ1-4 - - TRBV7-4 TGTGCCAGCAGCACCCCCCCCATCCTAGGCGGCTCAACTAATGAAAAACTGTTTTTT CASSTPPILGGSTNEKLFF
TRBJ1-4 once - TRBV27 TGTGCCAGCAGTCGGGAGAAGCGGGACGGACAAAATGAAAAACTGTTTTTT CASSREKRDGQNEKLFF
TRBJ1-2 once - TRBV5-4 TGTGCCAGCAGCTTGTGGCAGAATAACTATGGCTACACCTTC CASSLWQNNYGYTF
TRBJ1-2 - TRBD1 TRBV18 TGTGCCAGCTCACCGGGGAGTGGAGGGGGCGGCTACACCTTC CASSPGSGGGGYTF
TRBJ1-5 - - TRBV7-2 TGTGCCAGCAGCTTAGCGCTAAATCAGCCCCAGCATTTT CASSLALNQPQHF
TRBJ1-2 once - TRBV24-1 TGTGCCACCAGTCCAGCAACTATTCACTATGGCTACACCTTC CATSPATIHYGYTF
TRBJ1-1 - - TRBV7-3 TGTGCCAGCAGCTTATATCGAGGGACTGAAGCTTTCTTT CASSLYRGTEAFF
TRBJ2-7 - - TRBV7-2 TGTGCCAGCAGCTTAGTAGGAGGGATAATCGAGCAGTACTTC CASSLVGGIIEQYF
TRBJ2-2 - TRBD2 TRBV4-2 TGTGCCAGCAGCCAAGGATCTAGCGGGGAGTACACCGGGGAGCTGTTTTTT CASSQGSSGEYTGELFF
TRBJ1-1 - - TRBV7-9 TGTGCCAGCAGGTCCCCCGCCGGTACTGAAGCTTTCTTT CASRSPAGTEAFF
TRBJ1-5 - - TRBV6-5 TGTGCCAGCAGCTCTTCTTTGAAGCGGGAACAGCCCCAGCATTTT CASSSSLKREQPQHF
TRBJ2-1 - TRBD1 TRBV24-1 TGTGCCACCAGTGATGGTTTGAAGCAGGGGGCAAACAATGAGCAGTTCTTC CATSDGLKQGANNEQFF
TRBJ2-3 - - TRBV11-2 TGTGCCAGCAGCCCACGGGACACCACAGATACGCAGTATTTT CASSPRDTTDTQYF
TRBJ1-5 - - TRBV5-8 TGTGCCAGCAGTCGGGGAGACGGCTATCAGCCCCAGCATTTT CASSRGDGYQPQHF
TRBJ2-5 - TRBD2 TRBV5-1 TGCGCCAGCAGCTTGAAGGGAGGGGAGACCCAGTACTTC CASSLKGGETQYF
TRBJ1-1 - TRBD1 TRBV9 TGTGCCAGCAGCGTAGAGAGGGACAGTCGTAATGAAGCTTTCTTT CASSVERDSRNEAFF
TRBJ2-1 - TRBD1 TRBV28 TGTGCCAGCAGTTTGACAGGGCGGATTTACAATGAGCAGTTCTTC CASSLTGRIYNEQFF
TRBJ2-5 - - TRBV2 TGTGCCAGCAGTGTTTTCGGGATCCAAGAGACCCAGTACTTC CASSVFGIQETQYF
TRBJ1-5 - TRBD1 TRBV19 TGTGCCAGTAGTGGCGGACAGGGCCATAGAGGTCAGCCCCAGCATTTT CASSGGQGHRGQPQHF
TRBJ2-1 - TRBD2 TRBV30 TGTGCCTCCGTTAGCGGGGGGGCTATTGAGCAGTTCTTC CASVSGGAIEQFF
TRBJ2-2 - TRBD2 TRBV2 TGTGCCAGCAGTGACCTAGCGGGGGCGAACACCGGGGAGCTGTTTTTT CASSDLAGANTGELFF
TRBJ1-2 - TRBD1 TRBV3-1/TRBV3-2 TGTGCCAGCAGCCCCCTGGACAGGCCCTATGGCTACACCTTC CASSPLDRPYGYTF
TRBJ2-3 - - TRBV14 TGTGCCAGCAGCCGCGGGACAGCGGCTAGCACAGATACGCAGTATTTT CASSRGTAASTDTQYF
TRBJ1-1 - - TRBV6-6 TGTGCCAGCAGTCTCGCAGGGGACACTGAAGCTTTCTTT CASSLAGDTEAFF
TRBJ2-2 - - TRBV9 TGTGCCAGCAGCCCAAGAGGGGGAACCGGGGAGCTGTTTTTT CASSPRGGTGELFF
TRBJ2-1 - TRBD2 TRBV4-3 TGCGCCAGCAGCCATCAGCGGGGGGGATACAATGAGCAGTTCTTC CASSHQRGGYNEQFF